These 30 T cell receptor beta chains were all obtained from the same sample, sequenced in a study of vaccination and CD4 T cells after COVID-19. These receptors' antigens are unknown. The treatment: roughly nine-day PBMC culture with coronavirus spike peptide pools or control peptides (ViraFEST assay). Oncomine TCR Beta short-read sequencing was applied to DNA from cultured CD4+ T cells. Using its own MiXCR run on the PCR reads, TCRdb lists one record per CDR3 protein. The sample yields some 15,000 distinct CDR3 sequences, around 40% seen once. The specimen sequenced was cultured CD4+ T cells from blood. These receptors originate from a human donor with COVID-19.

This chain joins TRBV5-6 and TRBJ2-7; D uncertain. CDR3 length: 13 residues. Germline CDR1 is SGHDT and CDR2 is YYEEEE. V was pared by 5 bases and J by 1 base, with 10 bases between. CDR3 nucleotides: TGTGCCAGCAGGCAGGACGGATCCTACGAGCAGTACTTC. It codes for CASRQDGSYEQYF.

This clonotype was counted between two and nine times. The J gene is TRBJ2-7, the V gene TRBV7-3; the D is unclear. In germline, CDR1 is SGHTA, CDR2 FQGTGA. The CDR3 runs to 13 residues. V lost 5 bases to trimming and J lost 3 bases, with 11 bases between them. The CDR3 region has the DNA TGTGCCAGCAGCATAGGGCCTGGCTACGAGCAGTACTTC. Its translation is CASSIGPGYEQYF.

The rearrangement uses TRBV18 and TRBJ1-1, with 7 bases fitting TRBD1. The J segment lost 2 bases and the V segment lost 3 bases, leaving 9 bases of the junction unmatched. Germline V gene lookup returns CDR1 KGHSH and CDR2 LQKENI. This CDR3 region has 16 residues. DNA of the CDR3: TGTGCCAGCTCACCGAGACAGGGTAAGGAAAACACTGAAGCTTTCTTT. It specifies CASSPRQGKENTEAFF.

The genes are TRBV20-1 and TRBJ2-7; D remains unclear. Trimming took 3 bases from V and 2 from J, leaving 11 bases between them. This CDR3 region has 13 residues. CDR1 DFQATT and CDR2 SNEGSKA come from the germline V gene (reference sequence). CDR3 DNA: TGCAGTGCTAGGGCGCCTACACCCTACGAGCAGTACTTC. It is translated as CSARAPTPYEQYF.

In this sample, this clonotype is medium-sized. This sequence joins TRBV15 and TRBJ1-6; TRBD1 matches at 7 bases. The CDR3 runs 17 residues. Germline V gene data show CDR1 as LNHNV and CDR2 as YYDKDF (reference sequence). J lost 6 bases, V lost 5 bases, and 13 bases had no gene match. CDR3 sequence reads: CATSQLQTGTLNSPLHF. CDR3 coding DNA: TGTGCCACCAGCCAGCTCCAGACAGGGACCCTTAATTCACCCCTCCACTTT.

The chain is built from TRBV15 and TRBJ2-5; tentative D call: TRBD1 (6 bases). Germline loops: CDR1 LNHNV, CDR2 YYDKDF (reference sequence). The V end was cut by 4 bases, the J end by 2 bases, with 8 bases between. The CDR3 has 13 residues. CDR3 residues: CATSIGQQETQYF. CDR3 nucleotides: TGTGCCACCAGCATCGGACAGCAAGAGACCCAGTACTTC. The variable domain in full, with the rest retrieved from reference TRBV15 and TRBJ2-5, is DAMVIQNPRYQVTQFGKPVTLSCSQTLNHNVMYWYQQKSSQAPKLLFHYYDKDFNNEADTPDNFQSRRPNTSFCFLDIRSPGLGDTAMYLCATSIGQQETQYFGPGTRLLVL.

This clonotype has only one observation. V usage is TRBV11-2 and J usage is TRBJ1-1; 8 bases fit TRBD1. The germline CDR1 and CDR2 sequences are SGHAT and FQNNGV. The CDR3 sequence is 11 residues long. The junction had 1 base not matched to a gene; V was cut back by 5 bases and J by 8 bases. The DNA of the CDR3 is TGTGCCAGCAGCCAGGGGGCCGAAGCTTTCTTT. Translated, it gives CASSQGAEAFF.

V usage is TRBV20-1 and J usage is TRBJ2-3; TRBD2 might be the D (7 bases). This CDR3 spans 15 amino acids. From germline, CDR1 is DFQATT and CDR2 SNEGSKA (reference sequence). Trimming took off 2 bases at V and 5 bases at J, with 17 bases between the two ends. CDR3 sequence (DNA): TGCAGTGCTAGAAGGGACGGGGGGCTGGGAGATACGCAGTATTTT. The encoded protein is CSARRDGGLGDTQYF.

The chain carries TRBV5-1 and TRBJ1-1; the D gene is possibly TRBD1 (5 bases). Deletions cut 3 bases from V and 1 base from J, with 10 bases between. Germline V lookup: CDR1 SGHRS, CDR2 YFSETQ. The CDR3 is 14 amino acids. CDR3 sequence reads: CASSSSGQNTEAFF. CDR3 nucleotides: TGCGCCAGCAGCTCCTCAGGGCAGAACACTGAAGCTTTCTTT. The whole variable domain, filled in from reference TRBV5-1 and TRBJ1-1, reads KAGVTQTPRYLIKTRGQQVTLSCSPISGHRSVSWYQQTPGQGLQFLFEYFSETQRNKGNFPGRFSGRQFSNSRSEMNVSTLELGDSALYLCASSSSGQNTEAFFGQGTRLTVV.

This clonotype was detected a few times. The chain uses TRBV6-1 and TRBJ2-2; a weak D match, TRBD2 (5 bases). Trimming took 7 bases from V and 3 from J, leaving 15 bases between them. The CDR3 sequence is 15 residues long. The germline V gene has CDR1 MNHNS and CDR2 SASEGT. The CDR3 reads CASKSPRRDTGELFF. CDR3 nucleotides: TGTGCCAGCAAGTCACCCCGGCGGGACACCGGGGAGCTGTTTTTT.

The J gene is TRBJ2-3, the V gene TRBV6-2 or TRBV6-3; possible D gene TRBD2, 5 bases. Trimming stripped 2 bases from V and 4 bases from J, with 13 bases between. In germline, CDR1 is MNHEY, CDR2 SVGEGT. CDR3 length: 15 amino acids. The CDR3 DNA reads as TGTGCCAGCAGTTACCGGGCGGGCGGCGCAGATACGCAGTATTTT. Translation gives CASSYRAGGADTQYF.

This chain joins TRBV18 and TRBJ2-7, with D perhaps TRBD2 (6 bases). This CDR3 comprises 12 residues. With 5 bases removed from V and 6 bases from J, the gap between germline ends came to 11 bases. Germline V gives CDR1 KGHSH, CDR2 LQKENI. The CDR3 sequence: CASSGGIGEQYF. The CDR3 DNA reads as TGTGCCAGCTCAGGGGGGATCGGCGAGCAGTACTTC.

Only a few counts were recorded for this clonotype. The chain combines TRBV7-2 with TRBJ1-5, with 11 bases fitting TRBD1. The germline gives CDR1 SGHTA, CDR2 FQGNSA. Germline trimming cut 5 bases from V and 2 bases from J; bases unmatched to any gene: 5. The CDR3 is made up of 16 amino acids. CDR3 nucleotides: TGTGCCAGCAGCCTAGGGGACAGGGGGGGCAATCAGCCCCAGCATTTT. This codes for CASSLGDRGGNQPQHF.

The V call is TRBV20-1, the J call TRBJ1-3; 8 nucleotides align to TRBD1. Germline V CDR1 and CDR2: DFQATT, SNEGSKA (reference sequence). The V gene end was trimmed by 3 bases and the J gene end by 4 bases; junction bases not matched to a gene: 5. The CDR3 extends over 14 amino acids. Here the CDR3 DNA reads TGCAGTGCTAGTCTGCGGGACAGGGGAAACACCATATATTTT. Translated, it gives CSASLRDRGNTIYF.

The CDR3 DNA follows: TGTGCCAGCAGCCACGAGTCGGGAGGGTTCGGCTACACCTTC. As protein: CASSHESGGFGYTF. V usage is TRBV7-9 and J usage is TRBJ1-2, with D hard to call. Trimming shortened V by 5 bases and J by 8 bases, and 18 bases separated the two germline ends. Germline values: CDR1 SEHNR, CDR2 FQNEAQ (reference sequence). This CDR3 region has 14 residues.

The CDR3 nucleotides read TGCAGTGCTAGCCCTAGCGGGCCCCAAGAGACCCAGTACTTC. This encodes CSASPSGPQETQYF. The chain combines TRBV20-1 with TRBJ2-5; TRBD2 aligns across 8 bases. Germline CDR1 and CDR2: DFQATT and SNEGSKA (reference sequence). The ends lost 3 bases at V and 1 base at J; junction bases unmatched: 4. The CDR3 has 14 amino acids.

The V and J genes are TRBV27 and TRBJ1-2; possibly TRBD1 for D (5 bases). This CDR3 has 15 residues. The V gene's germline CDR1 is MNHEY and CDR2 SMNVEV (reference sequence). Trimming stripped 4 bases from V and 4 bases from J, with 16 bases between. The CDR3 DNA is TGTGCCAGCAGTTACGACGACAGACTGAGCTATGGCTACACCTTC. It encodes CASSYDDRLSYGYTF.

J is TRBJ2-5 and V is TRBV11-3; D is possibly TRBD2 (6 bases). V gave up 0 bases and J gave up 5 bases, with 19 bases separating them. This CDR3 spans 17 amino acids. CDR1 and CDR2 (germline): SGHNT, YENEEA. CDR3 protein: CASSLDHSFVGRETQYF. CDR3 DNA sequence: TGTGCCAGCAGCTTAGATCATTCGTTCGTGGGGAGGGAGACCCAGTACTTC.

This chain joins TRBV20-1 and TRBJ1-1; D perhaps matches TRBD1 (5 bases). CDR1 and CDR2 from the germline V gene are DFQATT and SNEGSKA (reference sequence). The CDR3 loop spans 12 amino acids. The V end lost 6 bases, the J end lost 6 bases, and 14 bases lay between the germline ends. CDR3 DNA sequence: TGCAGTGCCGGGGGAATGGCCGCTGAAGCTTTCTTT. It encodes CSAGGMAAEAFF.

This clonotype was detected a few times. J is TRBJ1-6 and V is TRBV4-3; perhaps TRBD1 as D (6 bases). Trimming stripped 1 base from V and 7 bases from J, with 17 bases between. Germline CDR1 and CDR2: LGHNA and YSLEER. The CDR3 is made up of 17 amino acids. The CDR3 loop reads CASSQVGTSRGNSPLHF. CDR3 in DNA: TGCGCCAGCAGCCAAGTAGGGACATCCCGTGGGAATTCACCCCTCCACTTT.

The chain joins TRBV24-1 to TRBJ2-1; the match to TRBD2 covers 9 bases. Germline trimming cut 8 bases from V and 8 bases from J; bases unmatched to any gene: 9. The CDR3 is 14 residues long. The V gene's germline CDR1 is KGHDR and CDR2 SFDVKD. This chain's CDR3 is CATKGAGGPDEQFF. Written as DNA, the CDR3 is TGTGCCACCAAGGGGGCGGGGGGGCCGGATGAGCAGTTCTTC.

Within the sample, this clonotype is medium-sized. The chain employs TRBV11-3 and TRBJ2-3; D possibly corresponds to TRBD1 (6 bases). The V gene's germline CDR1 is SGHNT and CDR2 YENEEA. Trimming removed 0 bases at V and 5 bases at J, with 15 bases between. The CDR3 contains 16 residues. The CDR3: CASSLEGQGSGDTQYF. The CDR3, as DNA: TGTGCCAGCAGCTTAGAAGGGCAGGGGAGCGGAGATACGCAGTATTTT.

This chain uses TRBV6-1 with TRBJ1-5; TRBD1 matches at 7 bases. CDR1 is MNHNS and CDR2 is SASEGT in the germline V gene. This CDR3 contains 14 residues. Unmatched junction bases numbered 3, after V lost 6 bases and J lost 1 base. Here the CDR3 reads CASRPTGSNQPQHF. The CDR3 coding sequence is TGTGCCAGCAGGCCGACAGGGAGCAATCAGCCCCAGCATTTT.

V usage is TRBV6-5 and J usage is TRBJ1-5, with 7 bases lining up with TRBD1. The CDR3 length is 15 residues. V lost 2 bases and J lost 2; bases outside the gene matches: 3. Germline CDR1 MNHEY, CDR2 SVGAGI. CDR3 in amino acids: CASSYTTGRNQPQHF. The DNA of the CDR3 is TGTGCCAGCAGTTACACGACAGGGCGCAATCAGCCCCAGCATTTT.

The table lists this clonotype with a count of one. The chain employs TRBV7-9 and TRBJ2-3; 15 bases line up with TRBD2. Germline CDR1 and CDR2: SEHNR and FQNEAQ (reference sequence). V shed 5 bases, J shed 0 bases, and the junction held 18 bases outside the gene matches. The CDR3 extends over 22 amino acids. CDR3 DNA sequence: TGTGCCAGCAGCCGGACCACTGGGGGGACTAGCGGGGGGACATCTAGCACAGATACGCAGTATTTT. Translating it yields CASSRTTGGTSGGTSSTDTQYF. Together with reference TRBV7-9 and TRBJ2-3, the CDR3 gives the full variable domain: DTGVSQNPRHKITKRGQNVTFRCDPISEHNRLYWYRQTLGQGPEFLTYFQNEAQLEKSRLLSDRFSAERPKGSFSTLEIQRTEQGDSAMYLCASSRTTGGTSGGTSSTDTQYFGPGTRLTVL.

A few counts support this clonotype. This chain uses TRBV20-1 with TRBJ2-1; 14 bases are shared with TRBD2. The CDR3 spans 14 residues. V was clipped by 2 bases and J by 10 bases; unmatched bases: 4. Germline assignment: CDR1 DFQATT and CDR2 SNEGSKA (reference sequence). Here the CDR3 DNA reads TGCAGTGCTAGACAGAGACTAGCGGGGGGGGAGCAGTTCTTC. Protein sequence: CSARQRLAGGEQFF.

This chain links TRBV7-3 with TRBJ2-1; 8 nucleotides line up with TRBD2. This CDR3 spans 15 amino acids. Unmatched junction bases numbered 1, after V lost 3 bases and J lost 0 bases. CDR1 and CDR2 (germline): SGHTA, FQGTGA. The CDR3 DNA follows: TGTGCCAGCAGCTTGCGGGGGGACTCCTACAATGAGCAGTTCTTC. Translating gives CASSLRGDSYNEQFF. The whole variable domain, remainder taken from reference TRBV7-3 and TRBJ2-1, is GAGVSQTPSNKVTEKGKYVELRCDPISGHTALYWYRQSLGQGPEFLIYFQGTGAADDSGLPNDRFFAVRPEGSVSTLKIQRTERGDSAVYLCASSLRGDSYNEQFFGPGTRLTVL.

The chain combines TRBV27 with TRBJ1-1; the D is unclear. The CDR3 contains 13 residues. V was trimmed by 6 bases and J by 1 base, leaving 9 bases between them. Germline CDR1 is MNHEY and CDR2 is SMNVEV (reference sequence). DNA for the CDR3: TGTGCCAGCAGACCTTACGGGAACACTGAAGCTTTCTTT. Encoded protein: CASRPYGNTEAFF.

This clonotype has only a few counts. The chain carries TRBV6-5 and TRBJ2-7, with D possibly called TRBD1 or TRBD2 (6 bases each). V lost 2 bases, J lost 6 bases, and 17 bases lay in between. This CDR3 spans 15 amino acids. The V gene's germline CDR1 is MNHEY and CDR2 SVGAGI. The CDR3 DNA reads TGTGCCAGCAGTTACATGCAGGGGAGCGGGTCCGAGCAGTACTTC. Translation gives CASSYMQGSGSEQYF.

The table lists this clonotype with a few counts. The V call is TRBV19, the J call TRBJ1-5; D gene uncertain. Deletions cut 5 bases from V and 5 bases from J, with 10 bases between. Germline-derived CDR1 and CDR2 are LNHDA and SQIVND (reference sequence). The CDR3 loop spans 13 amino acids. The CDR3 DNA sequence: TGTGCCAGTAGTCCGACTGAATATCAGCCCCAGCATTTT. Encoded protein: CASSPTEYQPQHF.